These T cell receptor beta chains were read from a single sample in a study of T cells after yellow fever vaccination. TCRdb ran MiXCR on the 5' RACE reads and lists one entry per CDR3 protein. The sample includes roughly 100,000 distinct CDR3 sequences, roughly 9% of them seen just once. Specimen: CD8+ T cells not binding an NS4B(214-222) dextramer, sorted from PBMCs, collected about 2 weeks after the first yellow fever vaccination. These TCRs come from a man between 18 and 29 years old who received the YFV17D yellow fever vaccine. The CDR3 runs from the conserved cysteine through the conserved F or W. The order of the fields is CDR3 protein, J gene, V gene, CDR3 length.

CDR3 protein: CASSFTGGGYEQYF
J gene: TRBJ2-7
V gene: TRBV5-1
CDR3 length: 14

CDR3 protein: CASSQDWWRQGLAKNIQYF
J gene: TRBJ2-4
V gene: TRBV4-3
CDR3 length: 19

CDR3 protein: CASSYGVGGQPQHF
J gene: TRBJ1-5
V gene: TRBV12-3/TRBV12-4
CDR3 length: 14

CDR3 protein: CSARDPADAFGKNIQYF
J gene: TRBJ2-4
V gene: TRBV20-1
CDR3 length: 17

CDR3 protein: CATSDFGRGVNEQFF
J gene: TRBJ2-1
V gene: TRBV24-1
CDR3 length: 15

CDR3 protein: CATGGTEQFF
J gene: TRBJ2-1
V gene: TRBV15
CDR3 length: 10

CDR3 protein: CASSLRRSYNEQFF
J gene: TRBJ2-1
V gene: TRBV5-6
CDR3 length: 14

CDR3 protein: CASSLAAGQETQYF
J gene: TRBJ2-5
V gene: TRBV13
CDR3 length: 14

CDR3 protein: CASSLKGLMYEQYF
J gene: TRBJ2-7
V gene: TRBV7-8
CDR3 length: 14

CDR3 protein: CASSYKTGEDSPLHF
J gene: TRBJ1-6
V gene: TRBV7-6
CDR3 length: 15

CDR3 protein: CAISGTSGGYNEQFF
J gene: TRBJ2-1
V gene: TRBV10-3
CDR3 length: 15

CDR3 protein: CASSYPGLINEQFF
J gene: TRBJ2-1
V gene: TRBV6-2/TRBV6-3
CDR3 length: 14

CDR3 protein: CASSDRTYGYTF
J gene: TRBJ1-2
V gene: TRBV4-1
CDR3 length: 12

CDR3 protein: CASSQVNMEDEQYF
J gene: TRBJ2-7
V gene: TRBV3-1
CDR3 length: 14

CDR3 protein: CASSQSNTGELFF
J gene: TRBJ2-2
V gene: TRBV3-1
CDR3 length: 13

CDR3 protein: CASSSPDRGNTEAFF
J gene: TRBJ1-1
V gene: TRBV5-4
CDR3 length: 15

CDR3 protein: CASSYSGTGVGYTF
J gene: TRBJ1-2
V gene: TRBV6-5
CDR3 length: 14

CDR3 protein: CASSQDSNSGNTIYF
J gene: TRBJ1-3
V gene: TRBV4-3
CDR3 length: 15

CDR3 protein: CSARLLDRGQGEQFF
J gene: TRBJ2-1
V gene: TRBV20-1
CDR3 length: 15

CDR3 protein: CASSLSVVAGGTQETQYF
J gene: TRBJ2-5
V gene: TRBV27
CDR3 length: 18

CDR3 protein: CASSLGLATYEQYF
J gene: TRBJ2-7
V gene: TRBV5-1
CDR3 length: 14

CDR3 protein: CASSYGLASGELFF
J gene: TRBJ2-2
V gene: TRBV6-5
CDR3 length: 14

CDR3 protein: CSARDLGTGVPFGANVLTF
J gene: TRBJ2-6
V gene: TRBV20-1
CDR3 length: 19

CDR3 protein: CASSLGGGDIYGYTF
J gene: TRBJ1-2
V gene: TRBV7-2
CDR3 length: 15

CDR3 protein: CASRAGNTIYF
J gene: TRBJ1-3
V gene: TRBV6-6
CDR3 length: 11

CDR3 protein: CASSELTGAEDTQYF
J gene: TRBJ2-3
V gene: TRBV6-1
CDR3 length: 15

CDR3 protein: CASGRTANNQPQHF
J gene: TRBJ1-5
V gene: TRBV28
CDR3 length: 14

CDR3 protein: CASSVLVEWGYTF
J gene: TRBJ1-2
V gene: TRBV9
CDR3 length: 13

CDR3 protein: CASSQDWGYNEQFF
J gene: TRBJ2-1
V gene: TRBV4-3
CDR3 length: 14

CDR3 protein: CSVEDDREYNEQFF
J gene: TRBJ2-1
V gene: TRBV29-1
CDR3 length: 14

CDR3 protein: CASSQSGAERLAGVGDTQYF
J gene: TRBJ2-3
V gene: TRBV4-1
CDR3 length: 20

CDR3 protein: CASSQGLQLYEQYF
J gene: TRBJ2-7
V gene: TRBV4-3
CDR3 length: 14

CDR3 protein: CSVEPPSSNTGELFF
J gene: TRBJ2-2
V gene: TRBV29-1
CDR3 length: 15

CDR3 protein: CASSVTGRSPLHF
J gene: TRBJ1-6
V gene: TRBV25-1
CDR3 length: 13

CDR3 protein: CASSSGTGYEQYF
J gene: TRBJ2-7
V gene: TRBV5-1
CDR3 length: 13

CDR3 protein: CASSPRLVAETQYF
J gene: TRBJ2-5
V gene: TRBV11-3
CDR3 length: 14

CDR3 protein: CASGGLQETQYF
J gene: TRBJ2-5
V gene: TRBV6-2/TRBV6-3
CDR3 length: 12